One sample yielded the 29 T cell receptor beta chains listed below, sequenced in a study of cytomegalovirus exposure and HLA in healthy donors. The protocol was immunoSEQ multiplex PCR, while the TCRdb copy is restricted to in-frame clones and leaves out a portion. The sample has roughly 120,000 clones; approximately 88% are singletons. The sample was PBMCs. These receptors all stem from a man younger than 30 in good health and CMV-seronegative.

The chain is built from TRBV7-9 and TRBJ2-5; TRBD1 is a possible D gene (5 bases). The length of the CDR3 is 13 residues. Germline V gene sequence: CDR1 SEHNR, CDR2 FQNEAQ (reference sequence). V lost 7 bases to trimming and J lost 5 bases, with 14 bases between them. DNA for the CDR3: TGTGCCAGCAACCCAGGGATCGCGGAGACCCAGTACTTC. Residues: CASNPGIAETQYF.

With regard to this clone: The sample holds other DNA sequences that translate to the same CDR3. The rearrangement uses TRBV6-5 and TRBJ2-7, with a possible D match to TRBD1 (6 bases). V lost 0 bases to trimming and J lost 0 bases, with 9 bases between them. Germline-derived CDR1 and CDR2 are MNHEY and SVGAGI. The CDR3 contains 15 residues. The CDR3 DNA reads as TGTGCCAGCAGTTACTCAGGGGGTAGCTCCTACGAGCAGTACTTC. Translated: CASSYSGGSSYEQYF.

V gene TRBV7-2 combines with J gene TRBJ2-7; 8 positions agree with TRBD2. In germline, CDR1 is SGHTA, CDR2 FQGNSA. V trimming: 3 bases; J trimming: 5 bases; junction bases outside the gene matches: 6. The CDR3 length is 14 residues. The CDR3 bases are TGTGCCAGCAGCTTCACGGGAGGGTCCAACGAGCAGTACTTC. It encodes CASSFTGGSNEQYF. The variable domain in full, with the rest retrieved from reference TRBV7-2 and TRBJ2-7, is GAGVSQSPSNKVTEKGKDVELRCDPISGHTALYWYRQSLGQGLEFLIYFQGNSAPDKSGLPSDRFSAERTGGSVSTLTIQRTQQEDSAVYLCASSFTGGSNEQYFGPGTRLTVT.

This chain joins TRBV6-6 and TRBJ2-3; 8 positions agree with TRBD1. This CDR3 has 15 amino acids. Losses at the gene ends were 6 bases for V and 2 bases for J; bases not matched to a gene: 7. In germline, CDR1 is MNHNY, CDR2 SVGAGI (reference sequence). In DNA, the CDR3 is TGTGCCAGCAGCCGGACAGGGAGCTCCACAGATACGCAGTATTTT. This sequence encodes CASSRTGSSTDTQYF.

The chain links TRBV29-1 to TRBJ1-2; a weak D match, TRBD1 (5 bases). Germline assignment: CDR1 SQVTM and CDR2 ANQGSEA. The V end was cut by 4 bases, the J end by 3 bases, with 9 bases between. The CDR3 length is 12 residues. Written as DNA, the CDR3 is TGCAGCGTTGTTCCGGGGGACTATGGCTACACCTTC. It codes for CSVVPGDYGYTF. Complete variable domain (other parts from reference TRBV29-1 and TRBJ1-2): SAVISQKPSRDICQRGTSLTIQCQVDSQVTMMFWYRQQPGQSLTLIATANQGSEATYESGFVIDKFPISRPNLTFSTLTVSNMSPEDSSIYLCSVVPGDYGYTFGSGTRLTVV.

Points on this clone: One junction end does not reproduce the germline sequence, and a read error may be involved. The chain links TRBV7-9 to TRBJ1-2; 9 bases map to TRBD1. The CDR3 has 17 residues. Germline V CDR1 and CDR2: SEHNR, FQNEAQ (reference sequence). The CDR3 coding sequence is TGTGCCAGCACCTTACCGCAAGATACGGGACAGGGTCGTGGCTACACCTTC. Amino acid sequence: CASTLPQDTGQGRGYTF.

The CDR3: CASSFGGVGPSAYGYTF. In DNA form, the CDR3 reads TGTGCCAGCAGTTTCGGGGGAGTAGGACCGTCTGCGTATGGCTACACCTTC. The rearrangement links TRBV28 to TRBJ1-2, with a weak D call TRBD1 (5 bases). The V gene's germline CDR1 is MDHEN and CDR2 SYDVKM. Trimming cost V 3 bases and J 5 bases, with 22 bases left between them. The CDR3 runs to 17 residues.

The V and J genes are TRBV4-3 and TRBJ2-3; tentatively, D is TRBD1 (6 bases). The germline V gene encodes CDR1 LGHNA and CDR2 YSLEER. Trimming removed 0 bases from V and 0 bases from J, with 10 bases in between. This CDR3 has 16 amino acids. CDR3 region: CASSQDQGTSTDTQYF. For the CDR3, the DNA is TGCGCCAGCAGCCAAGATCAGGGGACGAGCACAGATACGCAGTATTTT.

The V gene is TRBV13, the J gene TRBJ1-1; D remains unclear. V was cut by 1 base and J by 4 bases, with 19 bases left in between. The length of the CDR3 is 17 residues. Germline assignment: CDR1 PRHDT and CDR2 FYEKMQ (reference sequence). CDR3: CASSLVQTGWSSTEAFF. CDR3 nucleotide sequence: TGTGCCAGCAGCTTAGTCCAGACGGGATGGAGTTCCACTGAAGCTTTCTTT.

V usage is TRBV19 and J usage is TRBJ1-3; D ambiguous. The CDR3 runs to 12 residues. The V gene lost 5 bases and the J gene lost 1 base, with 3 bases spanning the gap. Germline loops: CDR1 LNHDA, CDR2 SQIVND (reference sequence). CDR3 bases: TGTGCCAGTAGTCAATCTGGAAACACCATATATTTT. Its translation is CASSQSGNTIYF.

This sequence joins TRBV9 and TRBJ1-1; D is undetermined. Germline V gene lookup returns CDR1 SGDLS and CDR2 YYNGEE. The V gene lost 3 bases and the J gene lost 0 bases, with 12 bases spanning the gap. This CDR3 has 15 residues. CDR3 sequence: CASSALAGMNTEAFF. Here the CDR3 DNA reads TGTGCCAGCAGCGCCCTCGCAGGAATGAACACTGAAGCTTTCTTT.

The rearrangement uses TRBV28 and TRBJ1-2, with TRBD1 as a possible D gene (6 bases). Deletions cut 8 bases from V and 6 bases from J, with 19 bases between. The CDR3 has 14 amino acids. Per germline, CDR1 MDHEN and CDR2 SYDVKM. This CDR3 is CASRKGGVFNGYTF. The CDR3, as DNA: TGTGCCAGCCGGAAAGGGGGGGTCTTCAATGGCTACACCTTC.

This clone was seen once. This sequence joins TRBV27 and TRBJ2-1; possible D gene TRBD2, 6 bases. Per the germline V gene, CDR1 is MNHEY and CDR2 is SMNVEV (reference sequence). V was pared by 5 bases and J by 7 bases, with 24 bases between. The CDR3 extends over 17 amino acids. Here the CDR3 reads CASSPKPAGLTRNEQFF. As DNA, the CDR3 is TGTGCCAGCAGTCCAAAACCAGCGGGCTTGACACGGAATGAGCAGTTCTTC.

This chain connects TRBV28 to TRBJ1-4; 9 bases are shared with TRBD1. The germline V gene has CDR1 MDHEN and CDR2 SYDVKM. The ends lost 3 bases at V and 6 bases at J; junction bases unmatched: 5. The CDR3 spans 15 residues. The CDR3 loop is CASSLRTGAYEKLFF. CDR3 coding DNA: TGTGCCAGCAGTTTGCGGACAGGGGCGTATGAAAAACTGTTTTTT.

This sequence joins TRBV5-1 and TRBJ2-7; D remains unclear. The CDR3 totals 13 residues. Between the trimmed V and J ends, which lost 0 bases and 5 bases, there was a span of 9 bases. The germline gives CDR1 SGHRS, CDR2 YFSETQ. In DNA form, the CDR3 reads TGCGCCAGCAGCTTGGGAGGATTTAACGAGCAGTACTTC. Translating gives CASSLGGFNEQYF.

This chain joins TRBV7-9 and TRBJ2-7; TRBD1 matches 8 bases. Germline CDR1 SEHNR, CDR2 FQNEAQ (reference sequence). The junction had 17 bases not matched to a gene; V was cut back by 5 bases and J by 5 bases. This CDR3 has 17 amino acids. The CDR3 here is CASSPRLRGQGADEQYF. The CDR3, as DNA: TGTGCCAGCAGCCCCAGGTTGCGTGGACAGGGAGCTGACGAGCAGTACTTC.

This clone was recorded only once. CDR3 sequence (DNA): TGTGCCAGCAGCCGCTGGGGGGAAAATGAGCAGTTCTTC. Translation: CASSRWGENEQFF. This chain connects TRBV9 to TRBJ2-1, with D perhaps TRBD2 (6 bases). Trimming shortened V by 4 bases and J by 7 bases, and 12 bases separated the two germline ends. Germline loops: CDR1 SGDLS, CDR2 YYNGEE. This CDR3 is 13 amino acids long.

The chain recombines TRBV11-2 with TRBJ2-1; D is perhaps TRBD2 (7 bases). The germline V gene encodes CDR1 SGHAT and CDR2 FQNNGV. V was clipped by 4 bases and J by 0 bases, with 16 bases between them. This CDR3 region has 17 residues. This CDR3 is CASSSLRGATSYNEQFF. CDR3 nucleotides: TGTGCCAGCAGCTCCTTACGGGGGGCAACCTCCTACAATGAGCAGTTCTTC.

CDR3 loop: CASSLTGGNQPQHF. The CDR3, as DNA: TGTGCCAGCAGTCTGACAGGGGGCAATCAGCCCCAGCATTTT. V usage is TRBV27 and J usage is TRBJ1-5; 8 bases align to TRBD1. This CDR3 spans 14 amino acids. V lost 5 bases, J lost 2 bases, and 2 bases stayed unmatched. CDR1 and CDR2 (germline): MNHEY, SMNVEV (reference sequence).

The CDR3 spells CASSGRTGVFYEQYF. The CDR3 DNA reads TGTGCCAGCAGCGGACGGACAGGGGTTTTTTACGAGCAGTACTTC. The chain recombines TRBV7-2 with TRBJ2-7, with 9 bases fitting TRBD1. J was trimmed by 4 bases and V by 5 bases; bases with no gene match: 9. This CDR3 is built from 15 residues. Germline-derived CDR1 and CDR2 are SGHTA and FQGNSA. The whole variable domain, filled in from reference TRBV7-2 and TRBJ2-7, reads GAGVSQSPSNKVTEKGKDVELRCDPISGHTALYWYRQSLGQGLEFLIYFQGNSAPDKSGLPSDRFSAERTGGSVSTLTIQRTQQEDSAVYLCASSGRTGVFYEQYFGPGTRLTVT.

This sequence joins TRBV30 and TRBJ1-1; TRBD1 is a possible D gene (5 bases). In germline, CDR1 is GTSNPN, CDR2 SVGIG (reference sequence). CDR3 size: 13 residues. V lost 5 bases and J 2 bases, leaving 12 bases between the germline ends. The CDR3 DNA follows: TGTGCCTGGGAGAAAGACAGCAACACTGAAGCTTTCTTT. Translated: CAWEKDSNTEAFF.

This clone has a single count. This sequence joins TRBV2 and TRBJ1-6; TRBD1 matches at 8 bases. Germline CDR1 reads SNHLY; CDR2 reads FYNNEI. This CDR3 region has 15 residues. Unmatched junction bases numbered 8, after V lost 8 bases and J lost 5 bases. CDR3 protein: CASPRQGRNNSPLHF. The CDR3 coding sequence is TGTGCCAGCCCACGACAGGGGCGAAATAATTCACCCCTCCACTTT.

V gene TRBV7-2 combines with J gene TRBJ1-2; 10 nucleotides line up with TRBD1. The length of the CDR3 is 14 residues. With 1 base clipped from V and 8 bases from J, the junction kept 4 bases outside the gene matches. Germline CDR1 reads SGHTA; CDR2 reads FQGNSA. In DNA, the CDR3 is TGTGCCAGCAGCTTAGACGGGACAGGGGACGGCTACACCTTC. It translates to CASSLDGTGDGYTF.

This clone was detected only a few times. The chain recombines TRBV2 with TRBJ1-5; D remains ambiguous. With 2 bases removed from V and 3 bases from J, the gap between germline ends came to 8 bases. The CDR3 totals 14 residues. Per the germline V gene, CDR1 is SNHLY and CDR2 is FYNNEI. The CDR3 sequence: CASSELAVNQPQHF. The CDR3 nucleotides read TGTGCCAGCAGTGAATTGGCTGTCAATCAGCCCCAGCATTTT. The full variable domain, in which reference TRBV2 and TRBJ1-5 provide the parts outside the CDR3, is EPEVTQTPSHQVTQMGQEVILRCVPISNHLYFYWYRQILGQKVEFLVSFYNNEISEKSEIFDDQFSVERPDGSNFTLKIRSTKLEDSAMYFCASSELAVNQPQHFGDGTRLSIL.

The CDR3 region has the DNA TGTGCCATCAGTGAGACTACCTACGAGCAGTACTTC. Amino acid sequence: CAISETTYEQYF. V usage is TRBV10-3 and J usage is TRBJ2-7; D is unclear. CDR3 size: 12 residues. The germline CDR1 and CDR2 sequences are ENHRY and SYGVKD. Trimming took off 2 bases at V and 2 bases at J, with 4 bases between the two ends.

The CDR3 reads CASSQIQGAKYEQYF. CDR3 DNA: TGTGCCAGTAGTCAGATACAGGGGGCGAAGTACGAGCAGTACTTC. The chain has TRBV19 and TRBJ2-7; 9 nucleotides agree with TRBD1. Unmatched junction bases numbered 9, after V lost 5 bases and J lost 4 bases. Per the germline V gene, CDR1 is LNHDA and CDR2 is SQIVND (reference sequence). The CDR3 is made up of 15 amino acids.

The chain combines TRBV28 with TRBJ2-3, with 9 positions matching TRBD1. Losses at the gene ends were 4 bases for V and 1 base for J; bases not matched to a gene: 6. CDR1 MDHEN and CDR2 SYDVKM come from the germline V gene. The CDR3 is 16 residues long. For the CDR3, the DNA is TGTGCCAGCAGTTCGGACAGGGGAATGGGCACAGATACGCAGTATTTT. Translating gives CASSSDRGMGTDTQYF.

The chain has TRBV14 and TRBJ2-7; D might be TRBD1 (6 bases). Trimming removed 1 base at V and 2 bases at J, with 9 bases between. Looked up from germline, CDR1 is SGHDN and CDR2 is FVKESK. The CDR3 has 14 amino acids. The CDR3 sequence: CASSQGQGPYEQYF. The CDR3 DNA reads TGTGCCAGCAGCCAAGGGCAGGGGCCCTACGAGCAGTACTTC.

V gene TRBV7-9 combines with J gene TRBJ1-3; no clear D gene. The CDR3 spans 15 residues. Trimming stripped 6 bases from V and 4 bases from J, with 16 bases between. The germline CDR1 and CDR2 sequences are SEHNR and FQNEAQ (reference sequence). The CDR3 DNA is TGTGCCAGCAGTCCCCCCGGGTACTCCGGAAACACCATATATTTT. Protein: CASSPPGYSGNTIYF. The full variable domain, completed using reference TRBV7-9 and TRBJ1-3, is DTGVSQNPRHKITKRGQNVTFRCDPISEHNRLYWYRQTLGQGPEFLTYFQNEAQLEKSRLLSDRFSAERPKGSFSTLEIQRTEQGDSAMYLCASSPPGYSGNTIYFGEGSWLTVV.